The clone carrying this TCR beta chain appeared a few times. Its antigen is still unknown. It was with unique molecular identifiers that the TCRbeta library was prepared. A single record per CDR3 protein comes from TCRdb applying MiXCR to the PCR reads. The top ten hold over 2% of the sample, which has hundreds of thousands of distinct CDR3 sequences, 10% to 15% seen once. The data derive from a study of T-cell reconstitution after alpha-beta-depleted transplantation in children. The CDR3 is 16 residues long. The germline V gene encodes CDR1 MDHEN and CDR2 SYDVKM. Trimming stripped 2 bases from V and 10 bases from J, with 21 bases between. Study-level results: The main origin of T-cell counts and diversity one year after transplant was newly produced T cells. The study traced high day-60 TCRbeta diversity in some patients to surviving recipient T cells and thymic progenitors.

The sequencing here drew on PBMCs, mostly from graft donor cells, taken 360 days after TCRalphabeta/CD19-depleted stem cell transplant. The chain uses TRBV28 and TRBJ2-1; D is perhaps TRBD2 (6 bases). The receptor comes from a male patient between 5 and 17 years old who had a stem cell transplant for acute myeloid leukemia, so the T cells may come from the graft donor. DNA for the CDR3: TGTGCCAGCAGTTTAAGTCCGCCCCTAAGGGAGGAAGAGCAGTTCTTC. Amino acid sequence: CASSLSPPLREEEQFF.